This is a list of T cell receptor beta chains from one sample in a study of blood T cell repertoires in COVID-19. TCRdb's copy holds only in-frame clones and misses some; the assay was immunoSEQ multiplex PCR. Of about 240,000 clones listed, 88% are singletons. The material sequenced was peripheral blood. Every receptor here comes from a woman younger than 45 with acute or convalescent COVID-19. Both conserved end residues are part of each CDR3. D genes are given only for firm matches. Some rows have no size entry. The others give once, few or many, or a class for an expanded clone.

clone_size: -; d_call: -; v_call: TRBV18; j_call: TRBJ2-1; cdr3_nt: TGTGCCAGCTCACGTGTAAATGAGCAGTTCTTC; cdr3_aa: CASSRVNEQFF
clone_size: -; d_call: -; v_call: TRBV4-2; j_call: TRBJ2-7; cdr3_nt: TGTGCCAGCAGCCAAGGAATCGGGACCTACGAGCAGTACTTC; cdr3_aa: CASSQGIGTYEQYF
clone_size: -; d_call: TRBD2; v_call: TRBV2; j_call: TRBJ2-2; cdr3_nt: TGTGCCAGCAGTGAGACTAGCGCCCCCGGGGAGCTGTTTTTT; cdr3_aa: CASSETSAPGELFF
clone_size: -; d_call: -; v_call: TRBV19; j_call: TRBJ2-7; cdr3_nt: TGTGCCAGTAGCGAAGGGGGGGCCTCCCTATACGAGCAGTACTTC; cdr3_aa: CASSEGGASLYEQYF
clone_size: -; d_call: TRBD1; v_call: TRBV5-1; j_call: TRBJ2-2; cdr3_nt: TGCGCCAGCAGCCAGGACAGGGGGATAGTTACCGGGGAGCTGTTTTTT; cdr3_aa: CASSQDRGIVTGELFF
clone_size: -; d_call: -; v_call: TRBV2; j_call: TRBJ2-7; cdr3_nt: TGTGCCAGCAGCGACCCGGCGGGGACCTACGAGCAGTACTTC; cdr3_aa: CASSDPAGTYEQYF
clone_size: -; d_call: TRBD2; v_call: TRBV5-4; j_call: TRBJ2-3; cdr3_nt: TGTGCCAGCAGCTTTAATAGCGGGACTTGGGCGCAGTATTTT; cdr3_aa: CASSFNSGTWAQYF
clone_size: -; d_call: -; v_call: TRBV7-2; j_call: TRBJ1-1; cdr3_nt: TGTGCCAGCAGCCCGGGACACAGACTGAACACTGAAGCTTTCTTT; cdr3_aa: CASSPGHRLNTEAFF
clone_size: -; d_call: -; v_call: TRBV11-3; j_call: TRBJ2-2; cdr3_nt: TGTGCCAGCAGCACGACACGAAACACCGGGGAGCTGTTTTTT; cdr3_aa: CASSTTRNTGELFF
clone_size: -; d_call: -; v_call: TRBV10-3; j_call: TRBJ2-1; cdr3_nt: TGTGCCATCAGTCGAGAGACTAGCAATGAGCAGTTCTTC; cdr3_aa: CAISRETSNEQFF
clone_size: -; d_call: TRBD2; v_call: TRBV14; j_call: TRBJ2-1; cdr3_nt: TGTGCCAGCAGCCTAATTACTAGCGGTGAGCAGTTCTTC; cdr3_aa: CASSLITSGEQFF
clone_size: -; d_call: -; v_call: TRBV10-3; j_call: TRBJ2-7; cdr3_nt: TGTGCCATCAGTGGCGGAGTAGCGGAATACGAGCAGTACTTC; cdr3_aa: CAISGGVAEYEQYF
clone_size: -; d_call: -; v_call: TRBV11-3; j_call: TRBJ1-3; cdr3_nt: TGTGCCAGCAGCTTACTTGCTGGAAACACCATATATTTT; cdr3_aa: CASSLLAGNTIYF
clone_size: once; d_call: TRBD1; v_call: TRBV5-1; j_call: TRBJ2-7; cdr3_nt: TGCGCCAGCAGCGGCCGGGACAGGGGCGACGAGCAGTACTTC; cdr3_aa: CASSGRDRGDEQYF
clone_size: -; d_call: TRBD1; v_call: TRBV11-3; j_call: TRBJ2-7; cdr3_nt: TGTGCCAGCAGTCGCCGACAGGGGTATTCCTACGAGCAGTACTTC; cdr3_aa: CASSRRQGYSYEQYF
clone_size: -; d_call: -; v_call: TRBV19; j_call: TRBJ2-5; cdr3_nt: TGTGCCAGTAGTATAGCCCCAGGGGAGACCCAGTACTTC; cdr3_aa: CASSIAPGETQYF
clone_size: few; d_call: TRBD1; v_call: TRBV14; j_call: TRBJ2-7; cdr3_nt: TGTGCCAGCAGCCAGGGTACCGGGACAGGGGGACGCGAGCAGTACTTC; cdr3_aa: CASSQGTGTGGREQYF
clone_size: -; d_call: -; v_call: TRBV24-1; j_call: TRBJ2-2; cdr3_nt: TGTGCCACCAGTGATTTGCCTCCCGGACTCGCCACCGGGGAGCTGTTTTTT; cdr3_aa: CATSDLPPGLATGELFF
clone_size: -; d_call: TRBD2; v_call: TRBV19; j_call: TRBJ2-2; cdr3_nt: TGTGCCAGTCAAAGACTAGCGGGAGGGTTCGCGAACACCGGGGAGCTGTTTTTT; cdr3_aa: CASQRLAGGFANTGELFF
clone_size: -; d_call: -; v_call: TRBV4-3; j_call: TRBJ2-3; cdr3_nt: TGCGCCAGCAGCCACCCAGGGGGCACAGATACGCAGTATTTT; cdr3_aa: CASSHPGGTDTQYF
clone_size: -; d_call: -; v_call: TRBV29-1; j_call: TRBJ1-1; cdr3_nt: TGCAGCGTTGAAACGGGTCGGAACACTGAAGCTTTCTTT; cdr3_aa: CSVETGRNTEAFF
clone_size: -; d_call: TRBD2; v_call: TRBV24-1; j_call: TRBJ2-1; cdr3_nt: TGTGCCACCAGTGATAGGACTAGCGGGACCTACAATGAGCAGTTCTTC; cdr3_aa: CATSDRTSGTYNEQFF
clone_size: -; d_call: TRBD1; v_call: TRBV5-4; j_call: TRBJ2-3; cdr3_nt: TGTGCCAGCAGCACACGGACAGGGATGAGCACAGATACGCAGTATTTT; cdr3_aa: CASSTRTGMSTDTQYF
clone_size: -; d_call: -; v_call: TRBV30; j_call: TRBJ2-2; cdr3_nt: TGTGCCTGGGCCCCGTTCTATTCCACCGGGGAGCTGTTTTTT; cdr3_aa: CAWAPFYSTGELFF
clone_size: once; d_call: -; v_call: TRBV24-1; j_call: TRBJ2-7; cdr3_nt: TGTGCCACCAGTTTAGCGGAATCCTACGAGCAGTACTTC; cdr3_aa: CATSLAESYEQYF
clone_size: few; d_call: -; v_call: TRBV11-2; j_call: TRBJ1-6; cdr3_nt: TGTGCCAGCAGCTTACAGGTTTTTAATTCACCCCTCCACTTT; cdr3_aa: CASSLQVFNSPLHF
clone_size: few; d_call: TRBD2; v_call: TRBV10-1; j_call: TRBJ2-7; cdr3_nt: TGCGCCAGTAACCACGACAGCGGGAGAAGACCCTACGAGCAGTACTTC; cdr3_aa: CASNHDSGRRPYEQYF
clone_size: -; d_call: -; v_call: TRBV27; j_call: TRBJ2-2; cdr3_nt: TGTGCCAGCAGTCTCGGGACTCCACCTATCGGGGAGCTGTTTTTT; cdr3_aa: CASSLGTPPIGELFF
clone_size: -; d_call: -; v_call: TRBV6-1; j_call: TRBJ1-3; cdr3_nt: TGTGCCAGCAGTGAAGCAGGGGGTGGAAACACCATATATTTT; cdr3_aa: CASSEAGGGNTIYF
clone_size: -; d_call: TRBD2; v_call: TRBV2; j_call: TRBJ2-7; cdr3_nt: TGTGCCAGCACCGCGGGACTAGCGGGCTACGAGCAGTACTTC; cdr3_aa: CASTAGLAGYEQYF
clone_size: -; d_call: TRBD1; v_call: TRBV30; j_call: TRBJ1-4; cdr3_nt: TGTGCCTGGAGAAGGACAGGCCAAGGGGGTGAAAAACTGTTTTTT; cdr3_aa: CAWRRTGQGGEKLFF
clone_size: -; d_call: -; v_call: TRBV19; j_call: TRBJ1-1; cdr3_nt: TGTGCCAGTAGTATAAAGGGGCCGCGGGGCGCTGAAGCTTTCTTT; cdr3_aa: CASSIKGPRGAEAFF
clone_size: -; d_call: TRBD1; v_call: TRBV19; j_call: TRBJ2-6; cdr3_nt: TGTGCCAGTAAGGGAGACAGGGTATTTGCTGGGGCCAACGTCCTGACTTTC; cdr3_aa: CASKGDRVFAGANVLTF
clone_size: -; d_call: TRBD1; v_call: TRBV27; j_call: TRBJ1-5; cdr3_nt: TGTGCCAGCAGTTTAGGTGCAGGGGGCTATCAGCCCCAGCATTTT; cdr3_aa: CASSLGAGGYQPQHF
clone_size: -; d_call: TRBD1; v_call: TRBV7-9; j_call: TRBJ2-1; cdr3_nt: TGTGCCAGCAGCTCAACTACCGGGACAGGGGTTTACAATGAGCAGTTCTTC; cdr3_aa: CASSSTTGTGVYNEQFF
clone_size: -; d_call: TRBD1; v_call: TRBV6-5; j_call: TRBJ2-7; cdr3_nt: TGTGCCAGCAGTTTCAGACAGGGGGCAAGGGAGCAGTACTTC; cdr3_aa: CASSFRQGAREQYF
clone_size: -; d_call: -; v_call: TRBV12-2; j_call: TRBJ2-1; cdr3_nt: TGTGCAAGTCGCTTAGCCCTGGCCGGACTAGCGGGAGGCGATGAGCAGTTCTTC; cdr3_aa: CASRLALAGLAGGDEQFF
clone_size: -; d_call: TRBD2; v_call: TRBV27; j_call: TRBJ2-7; cdr3_nt: TGTGCCAGCAGTTTTACTAGCGGGAGTTTTATTTTC; cdr3_aa: CASSFTSGSFIF
clone_size: -; d_call: -; v_call: TRBV28; j_call: TRBJ2-7; cdr3_nt: TGTGCCAGCAGTTTATCGGCCTACGAGCAGTACTTC; cdr3_aa: CASSLSAYEQYF
clone_size: -; d_call: -; v_call: TRBV19; j_call: TRBJ1-2; cdr3_nt: TGTGCCAGTAGTATCAGGGATGGCTACACCTTC; cdr3_aa: CASSIRDGYTF
clone_size: once; d_call: -; v_call: TRBV21-1; j_call: TRBJ2-1; cdr3_nt: TGTGCCAGCAGCAAATGTGAGGGACTAGCGGGAGTTGCTTACAATGAGCAGTTCTTC; cdr3_aa: CASSKCEGLAGVAYNEQFF
clone_size: -; d_call: TRBD1; v_call: TRBV18; j_call: TRBJ1-2; cdr3_nt: TGTGCCAGCTCACGGGACAGGGTATCGAACTATGGCTACACCTTC; cdr3_aa: CASSRDRVSNYGYTF
clone_size: -; d_call: -; v_call: TRBV11-2; j_call: TRBJ1-1; cdr3_nt: TGTGCCAGCAGCTTTGTGGGGGGCACTGAAGCTTTCTTT; cdr3_aa: CASSFVGGTEAFF
clone_size: few; d_call: TRBD2; v_call: TRBV7-9; j_call: TRBJ2-1; cdr3_nt: TGTGCCAGCAGCGAGACTAGCGGGGCCCCCTACAATGAGCAGTTCTTC; cdr3_aa: CASSETSGAPYNEQFF
clone_size: -; d_call: -; v_call: TRBV7-2; j_call: TRBJ1-1; cdr3_nt: TGTGCCAGCAGCTTATACACAGGGCGGTCCACTGAAGCTTTCTTT; cdr3_aa: CASSLYTGRSTEAFF